This T cell receptor beta chain is from a study of cytomegalovirus exposure and HLA in healthy donors. The study, taken as a whole, reports: Common viral pathogens seemed to be connected with several of the most significant clusters, according to a later analysis.

The CDR3 runs to 13 residues. CDR1 ENHRY and CDR2 SYGVKD come from the germline V gene. Trimming stripped 9 bases from V and 3 bases from J, with 13 bases between. With 60 Vbeta and 13 Jbeta primers, the PCR was carried out. The protocol was immunoSEQ multiplex PCR, while the TCRdb copy is restricted to in-frame clones and leaves out a portion. The sample has 65,000 to 85,000 clones; about 9.4% are singletons. This clone was observed a few times. Its antigen is as yet unknown. Sample: PBMCs. The sequence was obtained from a man aged 55 to 69 in good health and CMV-seropositive. The gene calls are TRBV10-3 and TRBJ2-3; D perhaps matches TRBD1 (6 bases). CDR3: CAMGQGSTDTQYF. For the CDR3, the DNA is TGTGCCATGGGACAAGGGTCGACAGATACGCAGTATTTT.